Here is one T cell receptor beta chain with its context. Antigen specificity is unknown. The junction had 9 bases not matched to a gene; V was cut back by 2 bases and J by 6 bases. The CDR3 extends over 15 amino acids. CDR1 is MNHEY and CDR2 is SMNVEV in the germline V gene (reference sequence). Here immunoSEQ multiplex PCR was the method, and the copy in TCRdb shows in-frame clones only, minus some. There are some 54,000 clones in the sample; around 80% occur only once, and approximately 4% lies in the top ten. The sample originates from a study of a mutant IDH1 vaccine in newly diagnosed glioma. Turning to the study itself: Patients began vaccination 4-6 weeks after radiotherapy alone, or with temozolomide cycles. The therapy given earlier, which was standard therapy, consisted of radiotherapy, temozolomide, or both, and most of the patients received both.

Time point noted: week 35, safety follow-up. A 20-mer mutant IDH1 peptide at 300 ug was injected subcutaneously with topical imiquimod. The starting material was PBMCs, obtained from a glioma patient whose treatment included an IDH1 peptide vaccine. The sequence was collected from a woman younger than 30 with glioma. The chain couples TRBV27 to TRBJ1-1; TRBD1 aligns across 7 bases. CDR3 DNA: TGTGCCAGCAGTTTAGGGAGACAGGGAACGGCTGAAGCTTTCTTT. This gives the protein CASSLGRQGTAEAFF.